This T cell receptor beta chain was observed in a study of post-analysis software for immune sequencing data. Findings and caveats of the study: Patients showed TRBV5-6, TRBV5-1 and TRBV20-1 among five TRBV segments more frequent than in controls. Normalized Chao1 diversity was significantly lower in multiple sclerosis patients than in controls. F measure clustering grouped samples strongly by preparation batch.

cDNA libraries of TCR beta carried unique molecular identifiers. TCRdb recomputed calls from the PCR reads with MiXCR, one row per CDR3 protein. This table holds a few hundred thousand distinct CDR3 sequences, around 37% found once. This clonotype was picked up a small number of times. Antigen specificity is unknown. The CDR3 is made up of 17 amino acids. Trimming at V came to 6 bases and at J to 2 bases, leaving 8 bases not matched to a gene. Sequencing was done on a sample of blood. This receptor was obtained from a girl aged 10 to 17 with multiple sclerosis. The J gene is TRBJ2-3, the V gene TRBV12-3 or TRBV12-4, with 13 bases fitting TRBD2. The CDR3 DNA reads TGTGCCAGCAGGAGGACTAGCGGGGGCCCTATCACAGATACGCAGTATTTT. Amino acid sequence: CASRRTSGGPITDTQYF.